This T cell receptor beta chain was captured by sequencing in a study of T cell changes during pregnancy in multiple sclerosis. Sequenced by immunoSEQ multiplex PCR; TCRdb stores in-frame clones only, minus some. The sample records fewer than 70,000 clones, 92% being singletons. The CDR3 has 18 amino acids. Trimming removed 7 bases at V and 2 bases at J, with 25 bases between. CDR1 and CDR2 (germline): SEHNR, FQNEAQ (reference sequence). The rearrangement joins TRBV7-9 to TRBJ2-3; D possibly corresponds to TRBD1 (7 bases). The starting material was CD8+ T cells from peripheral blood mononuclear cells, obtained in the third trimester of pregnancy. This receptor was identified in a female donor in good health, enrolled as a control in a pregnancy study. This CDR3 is CASTGGWKREIDTDTQYF. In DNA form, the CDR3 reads TGTGCCAGCACAGGGGGTTGGAAACGGGAGATAGACACAGATACGCAGTATTTT.